This TCR beta chain was sequenced during a study of T cell repertoires in cytomegalovirus infection. TCRdb reprocessed the reads via MiXCR and lists one record per CDR3 protein. The table records 360,000 or so distinct CDR3 sequences, about 34% of them present only once. The study's findings and limits: HLA-C-restricted TCR beta clonotypes specific for CMV led the ex vivo response.

From germline, CDR1 is ENHRY and CDR2 SYGVKD. This CDR3 has 11 residues. V dropped 4 bases and J dropped 9 bases, with 7 bases sitting between them. A remark on this clonotype: What it binds is unknown.

Source: cultured PBMCs, taken from culture after CMV antigen stimulation. This receptor was identified in a human donor in good health (CMV status not recorded). Some clones in this sample may be carry-over from other donors' samples. The chain joins TRBV10-3 to TRBJ1-5, with D tentatively TRBD1 (5 bases). The CDR3 DNA follows: TGTGCCATCAGTGGTGGGGGGCCCCAGCATTTT. It codes for CAISGGGPQHF.